The source of this T cell receptor (beta chain) is a study of cytomegalovirus exposure and HLA in healthy donors. Notes on the study in general: Researchers catalogued 164 TCR beta chains as cytomegalovirus-associated. Highly shared variants forming one cluster were likely a sequencing artifact. The productive fraction for most TCR beta V segments was about 90% or about 30% in an earlier analysis. Usually a TCR sequence was rare, but some public TCRs were found in many donors.

CDR1 is MNHNS and CDR2 is SASEGT in the germline V gene. The CDR3 runs to 14 residues. The V gene lost 2 bases and the J gene lost 6 bases, with 13 bases spanning the gap. The PCR was carried out with 60 Vbeta primers and 13 Jbeta primers. Profiling relied on immunoSEQ multiplex PCR, and the TCRdb table lists in-frame clones only, not all of them. The table shows over 150,000 clones, with around 80% occurring only once. This clone was picked up a small number of times. Its antigen is not known. V and J are TRBV6-1 and TRBJ2-5; possible D gene TRBD2, 5 bases. The TCR originated in a woman aged 60-70 years in good health and CMV-seropositive. Sequencing used PBMCs. The CDR3: CASSERTGIKTQYF. Written as DNA, the CDR3 is TGTGCCAGCAGTGAAAGGACGGGGATAAAGACCCAGTACTTC.